A selection of T cell receptor beta chains follows, all from one sample in a study of T cells after yellow fever vaccination. TCRdb called the 5' RACE reads again in MiXCR, with one record for every CDR3 protein. This table holds some 400,000 distinct CDR3 sequences, roughly 20% found once. This specimen was PBMCs, taken before the yellow fever booster vaccination. These TCRs come from a man aged 18-30 years who received the YFV17D yellow fever vaccine. Each CDR3 is given with its conserved first and last residue. Each record gives: CDR3 length, D gene, J gene, clone size, V gene, CDR3 protein, CDR3 DNA. The D gene is left open where the match is weak. The size field is filled for only some rows; it gives once, few, many or a size class.

12 | - | TRBJ1-6 | many | TRBV14 | CASSHSLSPLHF | TGTGCCAGCAGCCATTCCCTTTCACCCCTCCACTTT
13 | - | TRBJ1-6 | few | TRBV6-5 | CASSYTVSSPLHF | TGTGCCAGCAGTTACACGGTATCCTCACCCCTCCACTTT
15 | - | TRBJ2-3 | - | TRBV7-2 | CASSSPFDGGDTQYF | TGTGCCAGCAGCTCTCCCTTTGACGGGGGTGATACGCAGTATTTT
13 | - | TRBJ2-7 | many | TRBV27 | CASSHGPSYEQYF | TGTGCCAGCAGCCATGGGCCGTCCTACGAGCAGTACTTC
17 | - | TRBJ1-2 | few | TRBV20-1 | CSAVQGLGQIHPYGYTF | TGCAGTGCGGTCCAAGGCCTGGGTCAGATCCATCCCTATGGCTACACCTTC
15 | - | TRBJ2-2 | few | TRBV20-1 | CSAGGGQDNTGELFF | TGCAGTGCGGGCGGGGGACAGGACAACACCGGGGAGCTGTTTTTT
14 | TRBD2 | TRBJ2-3 | few | TRBV6-5 | CASSGRGDTDTQYF | TGTGCCAGCAGTGGCCGGGGGGACACAGATACGCAGTATTTT
14 | - | TRBJ2-3 | - | TRBV20-1 | CSARGGYSTDTQYF | TGCAGTGCTAGAGGGGGGTATAGCACAGATACGCAGTATTTT
11 | - | TRBJ2-2 | few | TRBV19 | CASSDAGELFF | TGTGCCAGTAGTGACGCCGGGGAGCTGTTTTTT
14 | - | TRBJ1-1 | - | TRBV9 | CASSVEAINTEAFF | TGTGCCAGCAGCGTAGAGGCCATTAACACTGAAGCTTTCTTT
16 | TRBD2 | TRBJ2-5 | few | TRBV9 | CASSVGGGGAGETQYF | TGTGCCAGCAGCGTAGGCGGCGGGGGGGCCGGAGAGACCCAGTACTTC
13 | - | TRBJ1-4 | - | TRBV7-2 | CATRRQANEKLFF | TGTGCCACAAGAAGACAGGCGAATGAAAAACTGTTTTTT
18 | TRBD1 | TRBJ2-6 | few | TRBV4-1 | CASSPGTGGDSGANVLTF | TGCGCCAGCAGCCCCGGGACAGGTGGGGATTCTGGGGCCAACGTCCTGACTTTC
16 | TRBD2 | TRBJ2-3 | few | TRBV20-1 | CSAGRGLAGGHNTQYF | TGCAGTGCTGGAAGAGGACTAGCGGGGGGGCATAATACGCAGTATTTT
16 | TRBD1 | TRBJ2-7 | - | TRBV27 | CASSLLGQVPSYEQYF | TGTGCCAGCAGTTTACTAGGACAGGTTCCCTCCTACGAGCAGTACTTC
13 | - | TRBJ2-1 | few | TRBV5-1 | CASSFGGANEQFF | TGCGCCAGCAGCTTCGGCGGGGCCAATGAGCAGTTCTTC
16 | - | TRBJ2-3 | - | TRBV4-1 | CASSQVGRSPSDTQYF | TGCGCCAGCAGCCAAGTCGGGCGGAGTCCGTCGGATACGCAGTATTTT
14 | - | TRBJ2-1 | - | TRBV6-1 | CASRIQGSHNEQFF | TGTGCCAGTCGAATACAGGGATCCCACAATGAGCAGTTCTTC
14 | TRBD1 | TRBJ2-2 | once | TRBV24-1 | CATRDRGATGELFF | TGTGCCACCCGGGACAGGGGAGCCACCGGGGAGCTGTTTTTT
12 | - | TRBJ2-2 | few | TRBV14 | CASSQIPGELFF | TGTGCCAGCAGCCAGATACCCGGGGAGCTGTTTTTT
16 | TRBD2 | TRBJ2-2 | - | TRBV9 | CASSVGLAGGTGELFF | TGTGCCAGCAGCGTAGGCCTAGCGGGGGGCACCGGGGAGCTGTTTTTT
13 | TRBD2 | TRBJ2-1 | - | TRBV2 | CASRIRLAGEQFF | TGTGCCAGCAGGATAAGACTAGCTGGTGAGCAGTTCTTC
17 | - | TRBJ2-3 | few | TRBV9 | CASSVAPVAGGVDTQYF | TGTGCCAGCAGCGTAGCTCCGGTCGCAGGAGGGGTGGATACGCAGTATTTT
12 | - | TRBJ1-1 | few | TRBV5-1 | CASRQMNTEAFF | TGCGCCAGTCGACAGATGAACACTGAAGCTTTCTTT
14 | - | TRBJ2-5 | - | TRBV9 | CASLRRERGETQYF | TGTGCCAGCTTGCGCAGGGAGAGGGGAGAGACCCAGTACTTC
13 | - | TRBJ1-1 | many | TRBV20-1 | CSARDSHWAEAFF | TGCAGTGCTAGAGACTCGCATTGGGCGGAAGCTTTCTTT
14 | - | TRBJ1-2 | few | TRBV5-5 | CASSRTRGDYGYTF | TGTGCCAGCAGCCGGACCCGGGGGGACTATGGCTACACCTTC
15 | - | TRBJ2-2 | - | TRBV20-1 | CSATSSEDFTGELFF | TGCAGTGCTACCTCTAGCGAGGATTTCACCGGGGAGCTGTTTTTT
13 | - | TRBJ2-1 | - | TRBV7-9 | CASSPGIDNEQFF | TGTGCCAGCAGCCCAGGGATCGACAATGAGCAGTTCTTC
15 | TRBD1 | TRBJ2-1 | - | TRBV7-9 | CASSTRQGWVNEQFF | TGTGCCAGCAGCACGCGACAGGGGTGGGTCAATGAGCAGTTCTTC
14 | - | TRBJ2-1 | few | TRBV7-7 | CASSLDPGISEQFF | TGTGCTAGCAGCTTAGATCCAGGGATCAGTGAGCAGTTCTTC
13 | - | TRBJ1-2 | few | TRBV9 | CASSMGDGYGYTF | TGTGCCAGCAGCATGGGGGACGGCTATGGCTACACCTTC
13 | - | TRBJ1-1 | few | TRBV5-1 | CASSPREGKEAFF | TGCGCCAGCAGCCCCCGGGAGGGGAAAGAAGCTTTCTTT
17 | TRBD2 | TRBJ2-1 | few | TRBV12-3/TRBV12-4 | CASSLAGLAGSHNEQFF | TGTGCCAGCAGTTTAGCGGGACTAGCGGGATCTCACAATGAGCAGTTCTTC
13 | - | TRBJ2-2 | few | TRBV9 | CASSVPGTGELFF | TGTGCCAGCAGCGTACCGGGCACCGGGGAGCTGTTTTTT
17 | TRBD2 | TRBJ2-1 | - | TRBV10-3 | CAISESKTSGADNEQFF | TGTGCCATCAGTGAGTCGAAAACTAGCGGGGCCGACAATGAGCAGTTCTTC
19 | TRBD1 | TRBJ2-1 | many | TRBV10-1 | CASISGQGAAYPQSNEQFF | TGCGCCAGCATTAGCGGACAGGGGGCGGCGTACCCCCAGTCGAATGAGCAGTTCTTC
15 | TRBD2 | TRBJ2-2 | few | TRBV6-2/TRBV6-3 | CASSFRLAATGELFF | TGTGCCAGCAGTTTCCGACTAGCCGCCACCGGGGAGCTGTTTTTT
13 | - | TRBJ2-3 | few | TRBV30 | CAWTLGGGDTQYF | TGTGCCTGGACCTTAGGGGGGGGAGATACGCAGTATTTT
14 | - | TRBJ2-5 | many | TRBV18 | CASSPQSVGETQYF | TGTGCCAGCTCACCACAAAGCGTAGGAGAGACCCAGTACTTC
13 | - | TRBJ2-1 | few | TRBV4-1 | CASSQPWDNEQFF | TGCGCCAGCAGCCAGCCGTGGGACAATGAGCAGTTCTTC
15 | - | TRBJ2-1 | few | TRBV7-8 | CASSSQIGQTNGQFF | TGTGCCAGCAGCTCGCAGATCGGACAGACGAACGGGCAGTTCTTC
17 | - | TRBJ2-1 | - | TRBV20-1 | CSARDLRGLSSYNEQFF | TGCAGTGCTAGAGATTTGAGGGGCCTCAGCTCCTACAATGAGCAGTTCTTC
15 | TRBD2 | TRBJ2-3 | - | TRBV18 | CASSPQRGATDTQYF | TGTGCCAGCTCACCGCAGCGGGGGGCCACAGATACGCAGTATTTT